This T cell receptor (beta chain) was found in a study of long-term antiretroviral therapy in people with HIV. The CDR3 contains 15 residues. Trimming removed 7 bases from V and 9 bases from J; junction bases left unmatched: 12. Germline V gene lookup returns CDR1 MDHEN and CDR2 SYDVKM. The immunoSEQ assay was v3.0, run at survey level. Some clones are missing from TCRdb's copy, which holds only in-frame ones; the method was immunoSEQ multiplex PCR. Among 31,000 or so clones listed, around nine tenths were seen once. The gene calls are TRBV28 and TRBJ1-6; 7 bases map to TRBD1. The specimen was unsorted PBMCs, collected about 5 years before starting antiretroviral therapy. This clonotype was sampled from a man in his fifties or sixties with HIV. In DNA form, the CDR3 reads TGTGCCAGCATAGACGACAGGGATTTTAGTTCACCCCTCCACTTT. Its protein product is CASIDDRDFSSPLHF.